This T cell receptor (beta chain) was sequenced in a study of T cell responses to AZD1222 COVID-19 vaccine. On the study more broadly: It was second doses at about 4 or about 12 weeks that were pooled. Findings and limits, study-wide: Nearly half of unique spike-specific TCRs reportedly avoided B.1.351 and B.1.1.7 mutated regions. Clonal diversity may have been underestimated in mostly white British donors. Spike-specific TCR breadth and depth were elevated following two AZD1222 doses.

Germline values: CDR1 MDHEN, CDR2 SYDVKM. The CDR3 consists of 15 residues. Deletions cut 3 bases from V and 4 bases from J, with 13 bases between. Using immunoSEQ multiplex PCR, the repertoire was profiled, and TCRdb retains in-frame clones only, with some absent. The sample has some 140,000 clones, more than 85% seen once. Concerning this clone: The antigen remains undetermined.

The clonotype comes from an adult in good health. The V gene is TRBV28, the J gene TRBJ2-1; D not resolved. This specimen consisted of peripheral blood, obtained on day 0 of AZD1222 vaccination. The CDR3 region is CASSFLSRRYNEQFF. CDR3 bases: TGTGCCAGCAGTTTCCTATCTAGACGGTACAATGAGCAGTTCTTC. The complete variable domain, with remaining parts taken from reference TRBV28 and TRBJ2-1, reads DVKVTQSSRYLVKRTGEKVFLECVQDMDHENMFWYRQDPGLGLRLIYFSYDVKMKEKGDIPEGYSVSREKKERFSLILESASTNQTSMYLCASSFLSRRYNEQFFGPGTRLTVL.